One sample yielded the 27 T cell receptor beta chains listed below, sequenced in a study of blood T cell repertoires in COVID-19 (dated by TCRdb to 2020 to 2021). Libraries were made using the immunoSEQ multiplex PCR assay. Sourced from immuneACCESS, this table was stored by TCRdb with only in-frame sequences that have V and J called. A share of the clones is absent; for the studies checked, an unresolved V gene accounts for under half, and the remainder has no known explanation. This sample gives about 100,000 clones in total; approximately 86% of them show up just once. The leading ten clones occupy under 3.5% of the sample. What was sequenced was PBMCs or T cells enriched from blood (not recorded which). These receptors came from a woman between 50 and 59 years old who had recovered from COVID-19.

The chain couples TRBV5-1 to TRBJ2-7; TRBD2 matches 7 bases. Trimming removed 5 bases from V and 2 bases from J; junction bases left unmatched: 10. This CDR3 contains 15 residues. The germline V gene encodes CDR1 SGHRS and CDR2 YFSETQ. The CDR3 nucleotides read TGCGCCAGCAGTCCCGGGACTACTGCCGCCTACGAGCAGTACTTC. It yields the protein CASSPGTTAAYEQYF.

The chain links TRBV9 to TRBJ1-3; the match to TRBD1 covers 8 bases. Germline CDR1 SGDLS, CDR2 YYNGEE. With V trimmed by 6 bases and J by 0 bases, 14 bases remained unmatched. The CDR3 has 18 residues. Written as DNA, the CDR3 is TGTGCCAGCACCCCCGTTGGACAGGGAAGCTCCTCTGGAAACACCATATATTTT. As protein: CASTPVGQGSSSGNTIYF.

This clone was detected only once. This chain joins TRBV10-2 and TRBJ2-6; unclear D gene. The CDR3 totals 17 residues. CDR1 WSHSY and CDR2 SAAADI come from the germline V gene. V was pared by 0 bases and J by 0 bases, with 9 bases between. CDR3: CASSESRPGSGANVLTF. CDR3 DNA: TGCGCCAGCAGTGAGTCTCGCCCGGGCTCTGGGGCCAACGTCCTGACTTTC.

The chain carries TRBV28 and TRBJ1-6; D is unclear. CDR1 and CDR2 from the germline V gene are MDHEN and SYDVKM. CDR3 length: 17 residues. V was cut by 6 bases and J by 0 bases, with 15 bases left in between. CDR3 in amino acids: CASSRPGVSSYNSPLHF. In DNA form, the CDR3 reads TGTGCCAGCAGCCGTCCGGGAGTGAGCTCCTATAATTCACCCCTCCACTTT.

The chain is built from TRBV2 and TRBJ2-7; D gene uncertain. Between the trimmed V and J ends, which lost 6 bases and 6 bases, there was a span of 9 bases. Germline lookup yields CDR1 SNHLY and CDR2 FYNNEI. The CDR3 has 11 residues. The CDR3 loop is CASSGRSEQYF. CDR3 DNA sequence: TGTGCCAGCAGCGGAAGGAGCGAGCAGTACTTC.

V is TRBV2 and J is TRBJ2-5, with unresolved D. This CDR3 is built from 13 residues. Per the germline V gene, CDR1 is SNHLY and CDR2 is FYNNEI. The V end was cut by 5 bases, the J end by 5 bases, with 12 bases between. In DNA, the CDR3 is TGTGCCAGCAGTCGAGACCTAGGCGAGACCCAGTACTTC. Translation gives CASSRDLGETQYF.

This clone was picked up one time. The chain combines TRBV2 with TRBJ1-1; tentative D call: TRBD1 (5 bases). Trimming shortened V by 7 bases and J by 8 bases, and 17 bases separated the two germline ends. The CDR3 length is 13 residues. In germline, CDR1 is SNHLY, CDR2 FYNNEI. The CDR3 loop is CASISGEGKEAFF. For the CDR3, the DNA is TGTGCCAGCATCAGCGGGGAGGGGAAGGAAGCTTTCTTT.

The chain joins TRBV18 to TRBJ2-7; a possible D gene is TRBD2 (5 bases). Trimming cost V 2 bases and J 5 bases, with 13 bases left between them. Germline V gene lookup returns CDR1 KGHSH and CDR2 LQKENI. The CDR3 consists of 14 residues. As DNA, the CDR3 is TGTGCCAGCTCACCAAGACTGGAGGAAAACGAGCAGTACTTC. Residues: CASSPRLEENEQYF.

The chain joins TRBV27 to TRBJ1-2; 11 bases match TRBD1. J was trimmed by 4 bases and V by 5 bases; bases with no gene match: 3. Germline V CDR1 and CDR2: MNHEY, SMNVEV (reference sequence). CDR3 length: 14 residues. CDR3 region: CASSGQGASYGYTF. CDR3 nucleotide sequence: TGTGCCAGCAGTGGACAGGGGGCGAGCTATGGCTACACCTTC.

J is TRBJ1-5 and V is TRBV28; no clear D. V was clipped by 6 bases and J by 2 bases, with 11 bases between them. The CDR3 covers 14 residues. Germline V gene sequence: CDR1 MDHEN, CDR2 SYDVKM. The CDR3 bases are TGTGCCAGCAGCCTCCGGGAGGGCAATCAGCCCCAGCATTTT. The encoded protein is CASSLREGNQPQHF.

This chain connects TRBV2 to TRBJ1-6; no definite D call. Between the trimmed V and J ends, which lost 7 bases and 0 bases, there was a span of 13 bases. Germline V gives CDR1 SNHLY, CDR2 FYNNEI. This CDR3 spans 16 amino acids. Written as DNA, the CDR3 is TGTGCCAGCACGTTTCTAAAAAGCTCCTATAATTCACCCCTCCACTTT. Translation gives CASTFLKSSYNSPLHF. Full variable domain (rest looked up from reference TRBV2 and TRBJ1-6): EPEVTQTPSHQVTQMGQEVILRCVPISNHLYFYWYRQILGQKVEFLVSFYNNEISEKSEIFDDQFSVERPDGSNFTLKIRSTKLEDSAMYFCASTFLKSSYNSPLHFGNGTRLTVT.

The chain recombines TRBV5-4 with TRBJ2-1; 11 bases match TRBD2. The germline V gene encodes CDR1 SGHNT and CDR2 YYREEE (reference sequence). V was pared by 3 bases and J by 4 bases, with 3 bases of the junction left unmatched. The CDR3 covers 15 residues. The CDR3 bases are TGTGCCAGCAGCTCAACTAGCGGGAGTTACAATGAGCAGTTCTTC. This codes for CASSSTSGSYNEQFF.

The chain joins TRBV2 to TRBJ2-7; perhaps TRBD2 as D (5 bases). The CDR3 has 13 residues. The germline gives CDR1 SNHLY, CDR2 FYNNEI. Trimming took off 4 bases at V and 3 bases at J, with 10 bases between the two ends. The CDR3 DNA sequence: TGTGCCAGCAGTGGTAATAGCGACTACGAGCAGTACTTC. Translated, it gives CASSGNSDYEQYF. The full variable domain, rest sourced from reference TRBV2 and TRBJ2-7, is EPEVTQTPSHQVTQMGQEVILRCVPISNHLYFYWYRQILGQKVEFLVSFYNNEISEKSEIFDDQFSVERPDGSNFTLKIRSTKLEDSAMYFCASSGNSDYEQYFGPGTRLTVT.

This clone was detected once. J is TRBJ1-4 and V is TRBV28; D remains unclear. The length of the CDR3 is 16 residues. Germline loops: CDR1 MDHEN, CDR2 SYDVKM. V was pared by 5 bases and J by 0 bases, with 13 bases between. The CDR3 DNA is TGTGCCAGCAGTCCCGCCGACGGGGCAACTAATGAAAAACTGTTTTTT. Protein product: CASSPADGATNEKLFF. The complete variable domain, with remaining parts taken from reference TRBV28 and TRBJ1-4, reads DVKVTQSSRYLVKRTGEKVFLECVQDMDHENMFWYRQDPGLGLRLIYFSYDVKMKEKGDIPEGYSVSREKKERFSLILESASTNQTSMYLCASSPADGATNEKLFFGSGTQLSVL.

This chain uses TRBV10-2 with TRBJ1-1; tentative D call: TRBD1 (6 bases). The CDR3 is 13 amino acids. Per germline, CDR1 WSHSY and CDR2 SAAADI. V gave up 5 bases and J gave up 10 bases, with 17 bases separating them. As DNA, the CDR3 is TGCGCCAGCAGTTTTAAGGGGGAGTGGGGAGCTTTCTTT. This sequence encodes CASSFKGEWGAFF.

The rearrangement joins TRBV28 to TRBJ2-5; tentatively, D is TRBD1 (6 bases). The CDR3 contains 15 residues. V lost 3 bases and J lost 1, with 12 bases in between. Germline V lookup: CDR1 MDHEN, CDR2 SYDVKM. The CDR3 loop reads CASSFGSGVQETQYF. CDR3 sequence (DNA): TGTGCCAGCAGTTTTGGGTCAGGGGTCCAAGAGACCCAGTACTTC. Full variable domain (outside the CDR3, taken from reference TRBV28 and TRBJ2-5): DVKVTQSSRYLVKRTGEKVFLECVQDMDHENMFWYRQDPGLGLRLIYFSYDVKMKEKGDIPEGYSVSREKKERFSLILESASTNQTSMYLCASSFGSGVQETQYFGPGTRLLVL.

This clone was seen only a few times. The rearrangement links TRBV5-1 to TRBJ2-7, with 7 bases matching TRBD1. The CDR3 is made up of 15 amino acids. V was pared by 5 bases and J by 2 bases, with 10 bases of the junction left unmatched. CDR1 is SGHRS and CDR2 is YFSETQ in the germline V gene. The CDR3 is CASSRTGTATYEQYF. CDR3 in DNA: TGCGCCAGCAGTAGAACCGGGACAGCGACCTACGAGCAGTACTTC.

In nucleotides, the CDR3 is TGCGCCAGCAGCTTGGTACAGATGTCCTACAATGAGCAGTTCTTC. Protein sequence: CASSLVQMSYNEQFF. The rearrangement links TRBV5-1 to TRBJ2-1; D unresolved. Trimming cost V 0 bases and J 1 base, with 8 bases left between them. CDR3 length: 15 amino acids. Germline V lookup: CDR1 SGHRS, CDR2 YFSETQ.

CDR3 nucleotide sequence: TGTGCCAGCAGCCGACGATCTAGCGGGGGGGCCGATGAGCAGTTCTTC. Translation: CASSRRSSGGADEQFF. This rearrangement joins TRBV4-2 to TRBJ2-1; TRBD2 aligns across 12 bases. V lost 4 bases to trimming and J lost 8 bases; unmatched junction nucleotides: 9. Germline CDR1 reads LGHNA; CDR2 reads YNFKEQ. The CDR3 is 16 amino acids.

This clone was seen just once. The J gene is TRBJ1-5, the V gene TRBV28; TRBD1 matches at 10 bases. The germline CDR1 and CDR2 sequences are MDHEN and SYDVKM. Germline trimming cut 6 bases from V and 6 bases from J; bases unmatched to any gene: 2. This CDR3 spans 13 amino acids. CDR3 nucleotides: TGTGCCAGCAGGACAGGGGGCAGTCAGCCCCAGCATTTT. It translates to CASRTGGSQPQHF.

The chain employs TRBV6-5 and TRBJ2-1; 13 bases are a match to TRBD2. This CDR3 has 14 amino acids. The J segment lost 7 bases and the V segment lost 8 bases, leaving 5 bases of the junction unmatched. Germline V CDR1 and CDR2: MNHEY, SVGAGI. The CDR3 nucleotides read TGTGCCAGCCGGACTAGCGGGAGTACGAATGAGCAGTTCTTC. Protein sequence: CASRTSGSTNEQFF.

The V gene is TRBV5-1, the J gene TRBJ1-2; the D gene is possibly TRBD1 (6 bases). The CDR3 sequence is 16 residues long. Deletions cut 0 bases from V and 4 bases from J, with 16 bases between. Germline values: CDR1 SGHRS, CDR2 YFSETQ. CDR3 sequence reads: CASSLEGSGALYGYTF. The CDR3 bases are TGCGCCAGCAGCTTGGAGGGTTCAGGGGCCCTCTATGGCTACACCTTC.

The chain uses TRBV6-5 and TRBJ2-7; a weak D match, TRBD1 (7 bases). Germline V gene lookup returns CDR1 MNHEY and CDR2 SVGAGI. Trimming pared 7 bases from V and 3 bases from J, leaving 19 bases between. CDR3 length equals 15 residues. The CDR3 coding sequence is TGTGCCAGCACCGACCCGCAGGGGGGACACTACGAGCAGTACTTC. This codes for CASTDPQGGHYEQYF.

As to this clone: No conserved phenylalanine or tryptophan ends this CDR3, so it is likely a read error. The DNA is left out, because the CDR3 cannot be placed on it with certainty; the CDR3 is given as TCRdb lists it. The chain couples TRBV2 to TRBJ1-2; the table assigns TRBD1, which was not confirmed against the DNA. Counting both end residues, the CDR3 totals 12 amino acids. Germline loops: CDR1 SNHLY, CDR2 FYNNEI. The chain's CDR3 is CASSEALTFRAL.

The genes are TRBV3-1 (or the pseudogene TRBV3-2) and TRBJ2-1; a possible D gene is TRBD2 (5 bases). The germline gives CDR1 LGHDT, CDR2 YNNKEL (reference sequence). The CDR3 spans 12 residues. Between the trimmed V and J ends, which lost 4 bases and 8 bases, there was a span of 9 bases. The CDR3 loop is CASSLTRDEQFF. The CDR3 DNA sequence: TGTGCCAGCAGCCTTACTAGAGATGAGCAGTTCTTC.

The genes are TRBV5-1 and TRBJ2-1, with D hard to call. The V end was cut by 4 bases, the J end by 1 base, with 12 bases between. The CDR3 has 15 amino acids. From germline, CDR1 is SGHRS and CDR2 YFSETQ. As DNA, the CDR3 is TGCGCCAGCAGCCCTGTACCTAGGTCCTACAATGAGCAGTTCTTC. This gives the protein CASSPVPRSYNEQFF.

J is TRBJ1-1 and V is TRBV28; D gene ambiguous. The V gene lost 5 bases and the J gene lost 6 bases, with 7 bases spanning the gap. The CDR3 is 11 amino acids. Germline V gives CDR1 MDHEN, CDR2 SYDVKM. CDR3 sequence: CASSITPEAFF. CDR3 DNA: TGTGCCAGCAGTATTACACCTGAAGCTTTCTTT.